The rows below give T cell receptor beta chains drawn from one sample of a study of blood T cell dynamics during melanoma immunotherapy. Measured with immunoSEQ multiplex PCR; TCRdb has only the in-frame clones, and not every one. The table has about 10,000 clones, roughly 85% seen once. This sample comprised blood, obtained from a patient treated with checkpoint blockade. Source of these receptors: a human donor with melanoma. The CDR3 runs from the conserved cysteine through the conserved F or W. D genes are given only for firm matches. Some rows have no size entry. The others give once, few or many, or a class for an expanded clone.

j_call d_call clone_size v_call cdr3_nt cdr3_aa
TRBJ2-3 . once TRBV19 TGTGCCAGTAGAACCGGGAGTACCACAGATACGCAGTATTTT CASRTGSTTDTQYF
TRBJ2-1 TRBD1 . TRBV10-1 TGCGCCAGCAGCCCGGGACAGGGGAATAGGTATGAGCAGTTCTTC CASSPGQGNRYEQFF
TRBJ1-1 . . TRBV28 TGTGCCAGCAGTTCCCCCGCAGGGACTGAAGCTTTCTTT CASSSPAGTEAFF
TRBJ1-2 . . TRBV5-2 TGTGCCAGCAGCTTTTGGTCCTGGGGGTCTAATGACTACACCTTC CASSFWSWGSNDYTF
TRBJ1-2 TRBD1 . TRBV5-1 TGCGCCAGCAGCTTGACCCGGGACAGAGACTATGGCTACACCTTC CASSLTRDRDYGYTF
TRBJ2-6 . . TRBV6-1 TGTGCCAGCAGTGAAAGTCTCTCTGGGGCCAACGTCCTGACTTTC CASSESLSGANVLTF
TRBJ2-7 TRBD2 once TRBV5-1 TGCGCCAGCAGCCCACAAGCGGGACTCCCCTACGAGCAGTACTTC CASSPQAGLPYEQYF
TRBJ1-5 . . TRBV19 TGTGCCAGTAGTCCTCCCTCTTGGGAGCAGGATAGCAATCAGCCCCAGCATTTT CASSPPSWEQDSNQPQHF
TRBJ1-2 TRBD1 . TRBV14 TGTGCCAGCAGCACCCGACAGGGTTGGAGCTATGGCTACACCTTC CASSTRQGWSYGYTF
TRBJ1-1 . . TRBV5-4 TGTGCCAGCAGCTTGCAGGGAATTGGAACTGAAGCTTTCTTT CASSLQGIGTEAFF
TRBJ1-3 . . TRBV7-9 TGTGCCAGCAGCCTCCGAGAGACGGGAAACACCATATATTTT CASSLRETGNTIYF
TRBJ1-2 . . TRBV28 TGTGCCAGCACCCCCCCAGGGAGTGGCTATGGCTACACCTTC CASTPPGSGYGYTF
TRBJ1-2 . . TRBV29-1 TGCAGCGTTGAGGACTATGGCTACACCTTC CSVEDYGYTF
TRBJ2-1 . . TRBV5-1 TGCGCCAGCAGCCCAACAGGGAGCCACCGATACAATGAGCAGTTCTTC CASSPTGSHRYNEQFF
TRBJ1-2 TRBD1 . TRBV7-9 TGTGCCAGCAGCCGCGACAGGGGTTTTGACTATGGCTACACCTTC CASSRDRGFDYGYTF
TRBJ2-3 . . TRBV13 TGTGCCAGCAGCACCTCTCGGGGAGATACGCAGTATTTT CASSTSRGDTQYF
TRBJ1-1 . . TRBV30 TGTGCCTGGAGTGTAGGATCCTTTGGGGTGGAAGCTTTCTTT CAWSVGSFGVEAFF
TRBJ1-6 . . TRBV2 TGTGCCAGCCGCACCGACGGGGTTAAGTCACCCCTCCACTTT CASRTDGVKSPLHF
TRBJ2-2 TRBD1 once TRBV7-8 TGTGCCAGCAGCTCCGCCGGGACAGGGTCCGGGGAGCTGTTTTTT CASSSAGTGSGELFF
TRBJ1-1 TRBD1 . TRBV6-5 TGTGCCAGCAGTGGCACCGGGACAGGGAACACTGAAGCTTTCTTT CASSGTGTGNTEAFF
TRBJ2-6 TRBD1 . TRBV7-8 TGTGCCAGCAGCCTGGGACAGGGGAGGGACGGGGCCAACGTCCTGACTTTC CASSLGQGRDGANVLTF
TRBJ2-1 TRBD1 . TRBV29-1 TGCAGCGTCCCCCAGACAGGGTGGGAGTTCTTC CSVPQTGWEFF
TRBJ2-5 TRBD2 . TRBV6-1 TGTGCCAGCACCCGACTAGCGGCTATCCAAGAGACCCAGTACTTC CASTRLAAIQETQYF
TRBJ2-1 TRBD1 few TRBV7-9 TGTGCCAGCAGCTTACTACCGGGACAGGGGGCGGATGAGCAGTTCTTC CASSLLPGQGADEQFF
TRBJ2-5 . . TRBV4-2 TGTGCCAGCAGCCAAGATCCCGCCCAGTTCGGAGAGACCCAGTACTTC CASSQDPAQFGETQYF
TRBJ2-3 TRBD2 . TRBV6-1 TGTGCCAGCAGTGGACCCACTAGCGGGAGCACAGATACGCAGTATTTT CASSGPTSGSTDTQYF
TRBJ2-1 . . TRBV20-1 TGCAGTGCTCAAGCGATAGAGCAGTTCTTC CSAQAIEQFF
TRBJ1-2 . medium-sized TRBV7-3 TGTGCCAGCAGCTTAACGGGGATGGCAGGGGCTAACTATGGCTACACCTTC CASSLTGMAGANYGYTF
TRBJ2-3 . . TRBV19 TGTGCCAGTAGTATAGCATGGAGCACAGATACGCAGTATTTT CASSIAWSTDTQYF
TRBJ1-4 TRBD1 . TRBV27 TGTGCCAGCAGTCCAGGGGGCCGGGGTAATGAAAAACTGTTTTTT CASSPGGRGNEKLFF
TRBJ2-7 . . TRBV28 TGTGCCAGCGCCCAGGGGGGGCGGGAACTCTACGAGCAGTACTTC CASAQGGRELYEQYF
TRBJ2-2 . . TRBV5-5 TGTGCCAGCAGCCCTCGAGTGACAGAAAACACCGGGGAGCTGTTTTTT CASSPRVTENTGELFF